The rows below give T cell receptor beta chains drawn from one sample of a study of shared clonotypes between healthy human individuals. TCRdb's copy holds only in-frame clones and misses some; the assay was immunoSEQ multiplex PCR. The repertoire holds about 1.4 million clones, with roughly 97% as singletons. The specimen sequenced was naive CD4+ T cells sorted from blood. These receptor sequences come from a man younger than 45 in good health. Both conserved end residues are part of each CDR3. The D gene is left open where the match is weak. Size is stated for part of the rows, as once, few or many counts, or as a class when the clone is expanded.

TRBV5-8	TRBJ2-5	-	TRBD2	TGTGCCAGCAGCTTGGAAGGTAGCGGGAGAGTTCAAGAGACCCAGTACTTC	CASSLEGSGRVQETQYF
TRBV28	TRBJ1-5	-	-	TGTGCCAGCAGTTTGTGGGCCGGGGTAGGCAATCAGCCCCAGCATTTT	CASSLWAGVGNQPQHF
TRBV19	TRBJ1-4	-	TRBD1	TGTGCCAGTAGTATACCGGGACAGGGCAGTCGAAAACTGTTTTTT	CASSIPGQGSRKLFF
TRBV4-1	TRBJ2-7	-	-	TGCGCCAGCAGCCAAGAGGTTGCTGCGACAACCTACGAGCAGTACTTC	CASSQEVAATTYEQYF
TRBV28	TRBJ2-2	-	TRBD1	TGTGCCAGCAGTTTGAGGTTCGGGACAGCGAACACCGGGGAGCTGTTTTTT	CASSLRFGTANTGELFF
TRBV4-1	TRBJ1-4	few	-	TGCGCCGGTGCGGGCGTAGCGGGTGAAAAACTGTTTTTT	CAGAGVAGEKLFF
TRBV6-1	TRBJ2-5	-	-	TGTGCCAGCAAGGACACTTTCCAAGAGACCCAGTACTTC	CASKDTFQETQYF
TRBV10-3	TRBJ2-3	-	-	TGTGCCATCAGTGAATCTCCTTTAACAGATACGCAGTATTTT	CAISESPLTDTQYF
TRBV28	TRBJ2-5	-	TRBD2	TGTGCCAGCAGTTTAATTGGGCGGGGGTTCCAAGAGACCCAGTACTTC	CASSLIGRGFQETQYF
TRBV19	TRBJ1-1	-	-	TGTGCCAGTAGTATATGGCGCGGGGCCGGTGAAGCTTTCTTT	CASSIWRGAGEAFF
TRBV6-1	TRBJ2-7	-	-	TGTGCCAGCAGTGAACTTGTCAGGGAGGACGAGCAGTACTTC	CASSELVREDEQYF
TRBV19	TRBJ1-2	-	TRBD1	TGTGCCAGTAGTACCACAGGGGACTATGGCTACACCTTC	CASSTTGDYGYTF
TRBV9	TRBJ1-5	-	-	TGTGCCAGCAGCGTAGACCCCGATTATAGCAATCAGCCCCAGCATTTT	CASSVDPDYSNQPQHF
TRBV18	TRBJ2-7	once	TRBD2	TGTGCCAGCTCACCATTTTCTTTATTAGCGGGAGGTAACGAGCAGTACTTC	CASSPFSLLAGGNEQYF
TRBV19	TRBJ2-7	-	-	TGTGCCAGTAGTCCCAGGGGTCTTTTCGACGAGCAGTACTTC	CASSPRGLFDEQYF
TRBV28	TRBJ2-5	-	-	TGTGCCAGCAGTTTCGGACCCGGAAAGACGACGGCGCTAGAGACCCAGTACTTC	CASSFGPGKTTALETQYF
TRBV20-1	TRBJ2-7	-	-	TGCAGTGCCCTCAGTCAGCGCGAGCAGTACTTC	CSALSQREQYF
TRBV29-1	TRBJ1-1	-	-	TGCAGCGTGGGAGGTGTGAACACTGAAGCTTTCTTT	CSVGGVNTEAFF
TRBV7-2	TRBJ1-1	-	TRBD1	TGTGCCAGCAGCGCGCGGACAGGGCCCTATAACACTGAAGCTTTCTTT	CASSARTGPYNTEAFF
TRBV11-2	TRBJ1-3	-	-	TGTGCCAGCAGCTTAGGTGGAGGGACTGGAAACACCATATATTTT	CASSLGGGTGNTIYF
TRBV14	TRBJ2-7	-	-	TGTGCCAGCAGCCAAGGGCCGAGCTCCTACGAGCAGTACTTC	CASSQGPSSYEQYF
TRBV5-8	TRBJ2-5	-	-	TGTGCCAGCAGCTTTGGGGCGGAGACCCAGTACTTC	CASSFGAETQYF
TRBV13	TRBJ1-1	-	-	TGTGCCAGCAGCCCTGGGACGGCGGACACTGAAGCTTTCTTT	CASSPGTADTEAFF
TRBV2	TRBJ2-7	-	-	TGTGCCAGCAGTGAGACCGGGACCAGACCCCCTTACGAGCAGTACTTC	CASSETGTRPPYEQYF
TRBV28	TRBJ2-1	-	TRBD2	TGTGCCAGCAGTTACCGGACTAGCGGGGTCTATGAGCAGTTCTTC	CASSYRTSGVYEQFF